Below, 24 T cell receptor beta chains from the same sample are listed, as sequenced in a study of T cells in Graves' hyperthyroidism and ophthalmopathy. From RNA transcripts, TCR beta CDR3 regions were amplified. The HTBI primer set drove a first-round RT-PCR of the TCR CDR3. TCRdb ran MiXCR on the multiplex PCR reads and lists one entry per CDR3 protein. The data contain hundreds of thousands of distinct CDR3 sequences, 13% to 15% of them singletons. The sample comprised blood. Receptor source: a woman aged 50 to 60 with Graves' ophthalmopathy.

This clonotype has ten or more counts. The CDR3 reads CAISPRTSGYEQYF. CDR3 in DNA: TGTGCCATCAGTCCGCGCACTAGCGGGTACGAGCAGTACTTC. The V call is TRBV10-3, the J call TRBJ2-7; 9 bases map to TRBD2. CDR1 and CDR2 (germline): ENHRY, SYGVKD. CDR3 length: 14 amino acids. J gave up 4 bases and V 5 bases, and 6 bases lay outside the gene matches.

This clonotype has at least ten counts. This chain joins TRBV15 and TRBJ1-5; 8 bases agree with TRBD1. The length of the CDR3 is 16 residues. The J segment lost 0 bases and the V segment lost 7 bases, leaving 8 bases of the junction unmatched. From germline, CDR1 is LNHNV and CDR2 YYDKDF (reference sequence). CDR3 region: CATKPPGGYSNQPQHF. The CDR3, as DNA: TGTGCCACCAAGCCTCCAGGGGGCTATAGCAATCAGCCCCAGCATTTT. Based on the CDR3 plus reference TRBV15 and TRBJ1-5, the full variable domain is DAMVIQNPRYQVTQFGKPVTLSCSQTLNHNVMYWYQQKSSQAPKLLFHYYDKDFNNEADTPDNFQSRRPNTSFCFLDIRSPGLGDTAMYLCATKPPGGYSNQPQHFGDGTRLSIL.

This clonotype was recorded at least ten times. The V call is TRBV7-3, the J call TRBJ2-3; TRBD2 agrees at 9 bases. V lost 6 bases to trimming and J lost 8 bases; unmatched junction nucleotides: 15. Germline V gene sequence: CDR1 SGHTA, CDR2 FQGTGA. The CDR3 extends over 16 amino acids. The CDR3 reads CASSPQRGDPAGTQYF. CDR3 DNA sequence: TGTGCCAGCAGTCCCCAGCGGGGGGACCCCGCGGGTACGCAGTATTTT.

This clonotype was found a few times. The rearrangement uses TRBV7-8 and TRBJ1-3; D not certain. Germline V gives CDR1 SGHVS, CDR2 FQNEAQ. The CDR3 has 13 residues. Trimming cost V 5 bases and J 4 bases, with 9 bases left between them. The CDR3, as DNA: TGTGCCAGCAGCCCACGGACCGGAAACACCATATATTTT. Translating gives CASSPRTGNTIYF.

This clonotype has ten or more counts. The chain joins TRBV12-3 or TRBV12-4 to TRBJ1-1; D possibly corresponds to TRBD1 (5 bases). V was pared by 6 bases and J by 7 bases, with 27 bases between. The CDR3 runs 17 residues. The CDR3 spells CASSPSPPGLLRVEAFF. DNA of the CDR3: TGTGCCAGCAGCCCATCGCCTCCGGGACTACTGAGGGTTGAAGCTTTCTTT.

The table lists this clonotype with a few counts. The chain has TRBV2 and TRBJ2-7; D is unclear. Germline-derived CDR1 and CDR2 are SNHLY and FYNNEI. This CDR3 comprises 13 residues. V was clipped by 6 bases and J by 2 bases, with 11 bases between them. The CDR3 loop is CASRNDGAYEQYF. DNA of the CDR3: TGTGCCAGCAGAAACGACGGAGCCTACGAGCAGTACTTC.

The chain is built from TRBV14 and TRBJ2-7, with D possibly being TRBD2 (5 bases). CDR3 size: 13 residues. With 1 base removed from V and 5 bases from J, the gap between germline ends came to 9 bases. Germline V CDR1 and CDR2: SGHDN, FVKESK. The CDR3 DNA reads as TGTGCCAGCAGCCAAGTTGTAGCGCACGAGCAGTACTTC. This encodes CASSQVVAHEQYF.

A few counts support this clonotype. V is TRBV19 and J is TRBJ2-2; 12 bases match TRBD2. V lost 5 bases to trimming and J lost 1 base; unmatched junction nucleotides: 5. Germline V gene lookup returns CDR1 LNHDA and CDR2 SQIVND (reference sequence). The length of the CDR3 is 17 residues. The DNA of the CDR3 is TGTGCCAGTAGTCTCCGGACTAGCGGGAAGAACACCGGGGAGCTGTTTTTT. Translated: CASSLRTSGKNTGELFF.

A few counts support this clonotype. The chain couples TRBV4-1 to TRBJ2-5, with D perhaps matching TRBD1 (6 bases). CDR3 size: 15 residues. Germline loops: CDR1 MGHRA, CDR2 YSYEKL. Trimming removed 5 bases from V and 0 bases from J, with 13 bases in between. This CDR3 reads CASSVGTLYQETQYF. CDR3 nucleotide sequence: TGCGCCAGCAGCGTAGGGACACTGTACCAAGAGACCCAGTACTTC.

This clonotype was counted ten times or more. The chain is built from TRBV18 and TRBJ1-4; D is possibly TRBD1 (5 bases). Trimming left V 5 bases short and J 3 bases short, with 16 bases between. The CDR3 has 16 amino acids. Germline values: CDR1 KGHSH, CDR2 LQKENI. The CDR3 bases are TGTGCCAGCTCAGACCCACGTAGGGGAGCTAATGAAAAACTGTTTTTT. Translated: CASSDPRRGANEKLFF.

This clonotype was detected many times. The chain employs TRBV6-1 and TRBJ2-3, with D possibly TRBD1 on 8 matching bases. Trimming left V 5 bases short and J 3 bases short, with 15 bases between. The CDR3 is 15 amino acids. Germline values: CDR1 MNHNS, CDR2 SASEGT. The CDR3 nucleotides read TGTGCCAGCAGTCTAACAGGGGGGGCAACAGATACGCAGTATTTT. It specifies CASSLTGGATDTQYF.

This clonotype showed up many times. The CDR3 bases are TGCAGCGCCATAACAGGGGGCCATGAGCAGTTCTTC. Translating gives CSAITGGHEQFF. V usage is TRBV29-1 and J usage is TRBJ2-1; 9 nucleotides line up with TRBD1. Trimming at V came to 7 bases and at J to 8 bases, leaving 6 bases not matched to a gene. CDR3 size: 12 residues. The germline CDR1 and CDR2 sequences are SQVTM and ANQGSEA.

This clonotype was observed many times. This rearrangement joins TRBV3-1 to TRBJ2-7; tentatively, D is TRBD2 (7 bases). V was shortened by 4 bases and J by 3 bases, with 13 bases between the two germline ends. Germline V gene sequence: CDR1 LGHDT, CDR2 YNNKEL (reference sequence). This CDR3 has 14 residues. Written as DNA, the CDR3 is TGTGCCAGCAGCCTTCAAGGGGGGGACTACGAGCAGTACTTC. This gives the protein CASSLQGGDYEQYF.

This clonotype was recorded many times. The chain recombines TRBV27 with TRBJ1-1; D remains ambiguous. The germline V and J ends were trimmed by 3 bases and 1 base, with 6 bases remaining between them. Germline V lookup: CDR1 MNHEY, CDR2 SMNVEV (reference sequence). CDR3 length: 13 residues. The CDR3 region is CASSFPGNTEAFF. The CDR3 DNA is TGTGCCAGCAGTTTTCCAGGGAACACTGAAGCTTTCTTT.

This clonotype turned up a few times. This chain's CDR3 is CASSLATGRGANEQFF. The CDR3, as DNA: TGTGCCAGCAGCTTGGCGACGGGGCGGGGGGCCAATGAGCAGTTCTTC. The J gene is TRBJ2-1, the V gene TRBV5-4; 8 bases map to TRBD2. This CDR3 is built from 16 residues. CDR1 and CDR2 (germline): SGHNT, YYREEE (reference sequence). V dropped 0 bases and J dropped 6; count of bases not matched to a gene: 8.

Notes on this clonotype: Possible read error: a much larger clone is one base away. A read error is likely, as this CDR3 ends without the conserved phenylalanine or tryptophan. This chain's CDR3 is CASSDPPGPQETQYL. The CDR3, as DNA: TGTGCCAGCAGTGATCCACCGGGACCGCAAGAGACCCAGTACCTC. V usage is TRBV2 and J usage is TRBJ2-5, with D perhaps given as TRBD1 or TRBD2 (5 bases each). V lost 3 bases and J lost 2, with 13 bases in between. The CDR3 is made up of 15 amino acids. Germline lookup yields CDR1 SNHLY and CDR2 FYNNEI.

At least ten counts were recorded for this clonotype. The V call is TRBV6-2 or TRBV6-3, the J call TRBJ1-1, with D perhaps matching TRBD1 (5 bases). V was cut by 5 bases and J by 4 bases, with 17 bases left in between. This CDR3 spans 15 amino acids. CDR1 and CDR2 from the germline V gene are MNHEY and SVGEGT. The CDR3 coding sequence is TGTGCCAGCAGTGCGCCAAGGCCTGGGGGCACTGAAGCTTTCTTT. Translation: CASSAPRPGGTEAFF.

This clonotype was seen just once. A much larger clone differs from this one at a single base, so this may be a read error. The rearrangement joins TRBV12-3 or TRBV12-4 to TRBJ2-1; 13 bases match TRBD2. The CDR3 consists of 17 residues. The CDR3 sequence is CASSFKLAGGPYNEQSF. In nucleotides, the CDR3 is TGTGCCAGCAGTTTTAAACTAGCGGGAGGGCCCTACAATGAGCAGTCCTTC.

CDR3 region: CASSLDAEPFGAFF. The DNA for the CDR3 is TGCGCCAGCAGCCTCGACGCGGAGCCTTTTGGAGCTTTCTTT. The V and J genes are TRBV4-1 and TRBJ1-1; no clear D gene. CDR1 is MGHRA, CDR2 YSYEKL, per germline. The V and J ends lost 4 bases and 10 bases respectively, with 19 bases between them. The CDR3 loop spans 14 amino acids.

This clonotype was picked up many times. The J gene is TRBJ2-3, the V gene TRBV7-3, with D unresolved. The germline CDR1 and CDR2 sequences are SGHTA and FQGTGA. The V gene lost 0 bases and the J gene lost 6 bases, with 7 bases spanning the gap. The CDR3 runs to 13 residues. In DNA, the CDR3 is TGTGCCAGCAGCTTAACGTCCCTTGATACGCAGTATTTT. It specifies CASSLTSLDTQYF. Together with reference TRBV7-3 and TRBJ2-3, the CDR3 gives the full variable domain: GAGVSQTPSNKVTEKGKYVELRCDPISGHTALYWYRQSLGQGPEFLIYFQGTGAADDSGLPNDRFFAVRPEGSVSTLKIQRTERGDSAVYLCASSLTSLDTQYFGPGTRLTVL.

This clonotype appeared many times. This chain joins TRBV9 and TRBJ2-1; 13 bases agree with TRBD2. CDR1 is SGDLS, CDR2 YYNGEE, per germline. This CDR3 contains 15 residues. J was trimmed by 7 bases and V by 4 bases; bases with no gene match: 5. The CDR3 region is CASSPTSGRTNEQFF. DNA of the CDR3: TGTGCCAGCAGCCCGACTAGCGGGAGGACGAATGAGCAGTTCTTC.

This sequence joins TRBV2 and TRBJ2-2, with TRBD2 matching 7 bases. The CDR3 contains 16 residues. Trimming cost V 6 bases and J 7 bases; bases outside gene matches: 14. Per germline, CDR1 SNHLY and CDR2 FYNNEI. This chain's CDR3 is CASRFWRGGPVGELFF. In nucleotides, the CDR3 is TGTGCCAGCAGGTTTTGGAGGGGAGGGCCGGTCGGGGAGCTGTTTTTT.

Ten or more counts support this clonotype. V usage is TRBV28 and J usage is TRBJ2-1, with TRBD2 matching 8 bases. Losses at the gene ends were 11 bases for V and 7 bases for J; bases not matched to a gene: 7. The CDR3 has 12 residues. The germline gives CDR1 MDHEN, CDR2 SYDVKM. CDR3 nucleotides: TGTGCCTCTCTAAGCGGGAGAAATGAGCAGTTCTTC. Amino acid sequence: CASLSGRNEQFF.

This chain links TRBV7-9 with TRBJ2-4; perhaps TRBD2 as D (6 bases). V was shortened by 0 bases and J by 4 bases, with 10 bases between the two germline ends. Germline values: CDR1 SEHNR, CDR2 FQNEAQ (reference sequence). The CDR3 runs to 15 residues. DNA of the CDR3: TGTGCCAGCAGCTTAGCCGCGGGGAATAAAAACATTCAGTACTTC. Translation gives CASSLAAGNKNIQYF.